This T cell receptor (beta chain) emerged from a study of CD8 T cells in ankylosing spondylitis. General study points: Significant enrichment of disease-linked clones was reportedly seen in matched ankylosing spondylitis synovial fluid.

A remark on this clonotype: The antigen is unknown.

TCRdb used MiXCR to reprocess the 5' RACE reads, holding one entry per CDR3 protein. The sample yields a few hundred thousand distinct CDR3 sequences, more than 20% seen once. This CDR3 has 17 amino acids. Trimming took 4 bases from V and 0 from J; bases not matched to a gene: 8. Germline values: CDR1 SGHVS, CDR2 FQNEAQ. The source material was blood, either unsorted or a sorted T cell fraction (not recorded which). The clonotype originates from a female donor with ankylosing spondylitis or in good health (not recorded which). This chain uses TRBV7-8 with TRBJ2-1; 8 bases match TRBD2. The CDR3: CASSSPRGRTSYNEQFF. The CDR3 bases are TGTGCCAGCAGCTCCCCTCGCGGGAGGACCTCCTACAATGAGCAGTTCTTC.